In this sample, the clone carrying this TCR beta chain turned up once. Treatment indicated: approximately 18 received Ad26.COV2.S at low or high dose, single or two shots; several received placebo; per-sample allocation not given. Collection of samples fell on day 63 after the first vaccine or placebo injection. The sample originates from a study of Ad26.COV2.S vaccination and SARS-CoV-2 variants. Assay used: immunoSEQ multiplex PCR; TCRdb lists only in-frame clones, some missing. The sample shows about 320,000 clones, around 84% of them seen only once. The sequenced sample was peripheral blood, obtained in a trial of Ad26.COV2.S vaccine versus placebo. This receptor was identified in a person aged 18 to 65 who received the Ad26.COV2.S COVID-19 vaccine or a placebo.

The CDR3 spells CASTPGGGNTNYGYTF. CDR3 in DNA: TGTGCCAGCACCCCCGGCGGTGGCAACACTAACTATGGCTACACCTTC. The chain couples TRBV5-4 to TRBJ1-2; D uncertain. Germline V gene lookup returns CDR1 SGHNT and CDR2 YYREEE (reference sequence). V shed 6 bases and J shed 0 bases, with 18 bases lying between them. The CDR3 extends over 16 amino acids.